The subject of this entry is one TCR beta chain. Assay: immunoSEQ multiplex PCR; the TCRdb copy retains only in-frame clones and omits some. The sample consists of fewer than 300,000 clones, roughly nine tenths of them appearing once. The sample comes from a study of blood T cell repertoires in COVID-19. Across the whole study: Acute and convalescent COVID-19 specimens originated in the United States, Italy and Spain.

The junction had 6 bases not matched to a gene; V was cut back by 6 bases and J by 2 bases. CDR1 is LNHDA and CDR2 is SQIVND in the germline V gene (reference sequence). This CDR3 has 15 residues. Sample: peripheral blood. The receptor comes from a man aged 60 to 75 who had recovered from COVID-19. V usage is TRBV19 and J usage is TRBJ2-7, with 11 bases fitting TRBD2. Written as DNA, the CDR3 is TGTGCCAGTAGCTCCCGACTAGCGGGGACCTACGAGCAGTACTTC. Encoded protein: CASSSRLAGTYEQYF.